These T cell receptor beta chains were read from a single sample in a study of cytomegalovirus exposure and HLA in healthy donors. Profiling relied on immunoSEQ multiplex PCR, and the TCRdb table lists in-frame clones only, not all of them. Of roughly 150,000 clones listed, around nine tenths are singletons. Input material: PBMCs. The receptor set was obtained from a woman younger than 30 in good health and CMV-seropositive. CDR3s include the opening cysteine and the closing phenylalanine or tryptophan. D genes are given only for firm matches. Size values are once, few and many counts, or a class for expanded clones, and some rows have none.

V	J	D	size	DNA	CDR3
TRBV28	TRBJ2-7	.	.	TGTGCCAGCAGCATTACCCATAGCTACGAGCAGTACTTC	CASSITHSYEQYF
TRBV19	TRBJ1-5	.	.	TGTGCCAGTAGTATCAAGGGGAGCAATCAGCCCCAGCATTTT	CASSIKGSNQPQHF
TRBV6-5	TRBJ2-2	TRBD2	.	TGTGCCAGCACAGCGGGAGGGCCGGGCGGGGAGCTGTTTTTT	CASTAGGPGGELFF
TRBV6-6	TRBJ1-3	.	.	TGTGCCATCGCCCAGGCAGTTACTGGAAACACCATATATTTT	CAIAQAVTGNTIYF
TRBV4-1	TRBJ2-1	.	.	TGCGCCAGCAGCCAAGCCGCTTCTCGTCAGGGGCGCTACAATGAGCAGTTCTTC	CASSQAASRQGRYNEQFF
TRBV27	TRBJ2-5	TRBD2	.	TGTGCCAGCAGTTTACTTTCCCTAGCGGGAGAGACCCAGTACTTC	CASSLLSLAGETQYF
TRBV6-6	TRBJ2-7	.	.	TGTGCCAGCAGCGGACAGTGGCCAGGCGAGCAGTACTTC	CASSGQWPGEQYF
TRBV18	TRBJ2-7	.	.	TGTGCCAGCTCACCAGTTCAGGGGAACTCCTACGAGCAGTACTTC	CASSPVQGNSYEQYF
TRBV27	TRBJ1-2	.	.	TGTGCCAGCAGTTTCGGGGTCTCATATGGCTACACCTTC	CASSFGVSYGYTF
TRBV7-9	TRBJ2-1	TRBD2	.	TGTGCCAGCAGCTTCGTCGGCAGCGGGGCCTACAATGAGCAGTTCTTC	CASSFVGSGAYNEQFF
TRBV28	TRBJ2-5	.	.	TGTGCCAGCAGTTTAGTAAGCGGGACAAACCCCGAGACCCAGTACTTC	CASSLVSGTNPETQYF
TRBV6-1	TRBJ2-7	TRBD1	.	TGTGCCAGCATCCGAGAGGGGACAGACTCCTACGAGCAGTACTTC	CASIREGTDSYEQYF
TRBV6-5	TRBJ1-2	.	.	TGTGCCAGCAGTTACTCAGAACAGTCTTTCTATGGCTACACCTTC	CASSYSEQSFYGYTF
TRBV11-3	TRBJ2-7	.	.	TGTGCCAGCAGCTTAGGGAGATCCTACGAGCAGTACTTC	CASSLGRSYEQYF
TRBV29-1	TRBJ2-5	TRBD2	.	TGCAGCGTTGACGGACTAGCGGGAGTCCAAGAGACCCAGTACTTC	CSVDGLAGVQETQYF
TRBV2	TRBJ2-3	TRBD1	few	TGTGCCAGCAGTACCGGGACAGAGCCCGTTCCCGAGATTTTT	CASSTGTEPVPEIF
TRBV28	TRBJ2-5	TRBD1	.	TGTGCCAGCTCCGTAGGGGGCTCTCAAGAGACCCAGTACTTC	CASSVGGSQETQYF
TRBV29-1	TRBJ2-5	.	.	TGCAGCGTTGAAGGGTGGGAGGAGACCCAGTACTTC	CSVEGWEETQYF
TRBV11-3	TRBJ2-6	.	.	TGTGCCAGCAGCTTTAAGCTTGCTGGGGCCAACGTCCTGACTTTC	CASSFKLAGANVLTF
TRBV9	TRBJ2-3	TRBD1	once	TGTGCCAGCAGCCCATCCGGGACAGATAGCACAGATACGCAGTATTTT	CASSPSGTDSTDTQYF
TRBV10-3	TRBJ2-7	TRBD1	.	TGTGCCTCGCAGGGGACAGGGACCTCCTACGAGCAGTACTTC	CASQGTGTSYEQYF
TRBV27	TRBJ2-5	TRBD2	.	TGTGCCAGCTCCACCCGACTAGCGCAAGAGACCCAGTACTTC	CASSTRLAQETQYF
TRBV6-1	TRBJ2-7	TRBD1	.	TGTGCCATAGGACAGGAACGCTCCTACGAGCAGTACTTC	CAIGQERSYEQYF